The 4 T cell receptor beta chains below all came from one sample that was sequenced in a study of cytomegalovirus exposure and HLA in healthy donors. With 60 Vbeta and 13 Jbeta primers, the PCR was carried out. The method was immunoSEQ multiplex PCR; TCRdb's version includes in-frame clones alone and lacks a portion of them. The sample records some 160,000 clones, roughly 73% being singletons. Sequenced material: PBMCs. The receptors here all came from a woman aged 25 to 39 in good health and CMV-seronegative.

This clone came up a few times. The chain employs TRBV6-1 and TRBJ2-7; 11 positions match TRBD1. This CDR3 has 13 residues. Trimming cost V 8 bases and J 5 bases; bases outside gene matches: 5. Germline assignment: CDR1 MNHNS and CDR2 SASEGT. CDR3 loop: CASGDRGNDEQYF. The DNA for the CDR3 is TGTGCCAGCGGGGACAGGGGGAACGACGAGCAGTACTTC.

V gene TRBV5-5 combines with J gene TRBJ1-1, with D unresolved. V was trimmed by 0 bases and J by 5 bases, leaving 5 bases between them. The germline V gene encodes CDR1 SGHKS and CDR2 YYEKEE (reference sequence). There are 12 residues in the CDR3. The CDR3 DNA is TGTGCCAGCAGCTTGGCGCGGACTGAAGCTTTCTTT. Translated, it gives CASSLARTEAFF.

This sequence joins TRBV6-5 and TRBJ2-7; TRBD2 matches 10 bases. The CDR3 is 14 amino acids. The trim removed 8 bases at V and 1 base at J, leaving 5 bases unmatched. Germline assignment: CDR1 MNHEY and CDR2 SVGAGI. CDR3 sequence (DNA): TGTGCCAGCGATACTAGCGGGGATTCCTACGAGCAGTACTTC. The encoded protein is CASDTSGDSYEQYF.

This chain joins TRBV9 and TRBJ2-5; 12 bases are a match to TRBD2. This CDR3 has 17 amino acids. CDR1 and CDR2 from the germline V gene are SGDLS and YYNGEE. Germline trimming cut 2 bases from V and 4 bases from J; bases unmatched to any gene: 9. CDR3 region: CASSVTSGGLGGETQYF. CDR3 DNA sequence: TGTGCCAGCAGCGTGACTAGCGGGGGCCTCGGTGGAGAGACCCAGTACTTC. Complete variable domain (other parts from reference TRBV9 and TRBJ2-5): DSGVTQTPKHLITATGQRVTLRCSPRSGDLSVYWYQQSLDQGLQFLIQYYNGEERAKGNILERFSAQQFPDLHSELNLSSLELGDSALYFCASSVTSGGLGGETQYFGPGTRLLVL.